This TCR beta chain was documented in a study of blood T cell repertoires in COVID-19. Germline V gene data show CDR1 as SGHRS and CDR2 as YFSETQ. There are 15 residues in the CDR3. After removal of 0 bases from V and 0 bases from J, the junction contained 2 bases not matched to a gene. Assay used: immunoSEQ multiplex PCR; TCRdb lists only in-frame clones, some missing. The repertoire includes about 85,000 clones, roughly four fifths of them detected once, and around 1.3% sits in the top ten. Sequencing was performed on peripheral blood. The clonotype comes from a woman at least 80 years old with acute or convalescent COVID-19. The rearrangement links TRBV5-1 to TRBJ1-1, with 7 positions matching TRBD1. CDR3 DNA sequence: TGCGCCAGCAGCTTGGCCGGACAGGTGAACACTGAAGCTTTCTTT. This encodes CASSLAGQVNTEAFF.